Listed here are 31 T cell receptor beta chains from one sample, sequenced in a study of cytomegalovirus exposure and HLA in healthy donors. With 60 Vbeta and 13 Jbeta primers, the PCR was carried out. Method: immunoSEQ multiplex PCR; TCRdb's copy keeps in-frame clones and lacks some. The profile covers 200,000 or so clones, with around 85% appearing a single time and 1.5% to 2% taken by the ten largest. The sequenced sample was PBMCs. These receptors came from a man in his fifties in good health and CMV-seronegative.

CDR3 protein: CAISAGLNYEQYF. DNA of the CDR3: TGTGCCATCAGTGCGGGACTCAACTACGAGCAGTACTTC. The genes are TRBV10-3 and TRBJ2-5, with D possibly matching TRBD2 (6 bases). The J call is doubtful: the DNA matches TRBJ2-7 better. Germline V CDR1 and CDR2: ENHRY, SYGVKD. CDR3 length equals 13 residues.

As concerns this clone: Other DNA sequences within the sample encode an identical CDR3. This chain links TRBV20-1 with TRBJ2-1; D might be TRBD1 (5 bases). This CDR3 is built from 11 residues. Germline-derived CDR1 and CDR2 are DFQATT and SNEGSKA (reference sequence). Trimming took off 3 bases at V and 7 bases at J, with 7 bases between the two ends. CDR3 coding DNA: TGCAGTGCTAGCAGGGCGAATGAGCAGTTCTTC. Protein: CSASRANEQFF.

This clone was recorded once. V gene TRBV27 combines with J gene TRBJ2-1; 9 bases line up with TRBD2. The trim removed 2 bases at V and 2 bases at J, leaving 1 base unmatched. The CDR3 loop spans 15 amino acids. CDR1 is MNHEY and CDR2 is SMNVEV in the germline V gene (reference sequence). The CDR3 DNA is TGTGCCAGCAGTTTACTAGCGGGAACCTACAATGAGCAGTTCTTC. It translates to CASSLLAGTYNEQFF.

This clone appeared a single time. This rearrangement joins TRBV2 to TRBJ2-6; TRBD1 is a possible D gene (7 bases). This CDR3 is built from 19 residues. Deletions cut 5 bases from V and 0 bases from J, with 20 bases between. CDR1 is SNHLY, CDR2 FYNNEI, per germline. Here the CDR3 DNA reads TGTGCCAGCAGTAGCCAGGGGGAGGAAAAAAACTCTGGGGCCAACGTCCTGACTTTC. Translating it yields CASSSQGEEKNSGANVLTF.

The rearrangement uses TRBV6-6 and TRBJ2-1; 12 bases agree with TRBD2. The germline V gene encodes CDR1 MNHNY and CDR2 SVGAGI (reference sequence). J gave up 7 bases and V 8 bases, and 9 bases lay outside the gene matches. The CDR3 contains 15 residues. CDR3 sequence: CASLNTGTSGNEQFF. The CDR3 coding sequence is TGTGCCAGCCTGAATACCGGGACTAGCGGGAATGAGCAGTTCTTC.

The rearrangement links TRBV7-2 to TRBJ2-2; perhaps TRBD2 as D (6 bases). The CDR3 extends over 12 amino acids. V was cut by 5 bases and J by 7 bases, with 8 bases left in between. In germline, CDR1 is SGHTA, CDR2 FQGNSA. CDR3 DNA: TGTGCCAGCAGCCTTAGCGGCGGGGAGCTGTTTTTT. Residues: CASSLSGGELFF.

The V call is TRBV6-5, the J call TRBJ2-7; 9 bases agree with TRBD1. The CDR3 contains 14 residues. Germline V gene lookup returns CDR1 MNHEY and CDR2 SVGAGI. The V gene end was trimmed by 2 bases and the J gene end by 5 bases; junction bases not matched to a gene: 4. The DNA of the CDR3 is TGTGCCAGCAGTTACGGGACAGGGAGACACGAGCAGTACTTC. As protein: CASSYGTGRHEQYF.

V is TRBV2 and J is TRBJ1-2, with 8 bases fitting TRBD1. Losses at the gene ends were 8 bases for V and 4 bases for J; bases not matched to a gene: 9. CDR3 length: 14 residues. Germline-derived CDR1 and CDR2 are SNHLY and FYNNEI. CDR3 bases: TGTGCCAGCTCTTTCCGGACAGGGAGCTATGGCTACACCTTC. Its translation: CASSFRTGSYGYTF.

The chain employs TRBV27 and TRBJ1-1; D remains unclear. V was clipped by 6 bases and J by 1 base, with 9 bases between them. This CDR3 has 13 residues. The germline V gene has CDR1 MNHEY and CDR2 SMNVEV (reference sequence). CDR3 region: CASSAYKNTEAFF. In DNA form, the CDR3 reads TGTGCCAGCAGCGCATACAAGAACACTGAAGCTTTCTTT.

This chain uses TRBV27 with TRBJ1-1; TRBD1 matches 9 bases. The CDR3 covers 13 residues. V was pared by 6 bases and J by 3 bases, with 2 bases of the junction left unmatched. Germline V gene sequence: CDR1 MNHEY, CDR2 SMNVEV (reference sequence). CDR3 sequence: CASSDRGYTEAFF. The CDR3 DNA reads as TGTGCCAGCAGCGACAGGGGGTACACTGAAGCTTTCTTT.

The rearrangement uses TRBV5-1 and TRBJ1-1; TRBD1 matches 7 bases. This CDR3 contains 15 residues. V lost 4 bases, J lost 0 bases, and 6 bases stayed unmatched. Germline lookup yields CDR1 SGHRS and CDR2 YFSETQ. CDR3 amino acids: CASSRQGDMNTEAFF. The CDR3 nucleotides read TGCGCCAGCAGCCGTCAGGGGGATATGAACACTGAAGCTTTCTTT.

The V gene is TRBV4-1, the J gene TRBJ2-7; D is perhaps TRBD2 (5 bases). The CDR3 spans 16 residues. Trimming removed 5 bases from V and 2 bases from J, with 19 bases in between. From germline, CDR1 is MGHRA and CDR2 YSYEKL. CDR3 coding DNA: TGCGCCAGCAGCTTCAAGATTGATGGAGGAACCTACGAGCAGTACTTC. Translated: CASSFKIDGGTYEQYF.

CDR3 region: CASRTGPRAQYF. Here the CDR3 DNA reads TGTGCCAGCAGGACAGGGCCCAGGGCCCAGTACTTC. This chain uses TRBV2 with TRBJ2-5; 7 bases match TRBD1. Germline loops: CDR1 SNHLY, CDR2 FYNNEI. V was pared by 6 bases and J by 9 bases, with 7 bases of the junction left unmatched. The length of the CDR3 is 12 residues.

This chain uses TRBV4-1 with TRBJ2-7, with 10 bases identical to TRBD1. Trimming took 2 bases from V and 5 from J; bases not matched to a gene: 6. Germline-derived CDR1 and CDR2 are MGHRA and YSYEKL. The CDR3 covers 15 residues. CDR3 nucleotide sequence: TGCGCCAGCAGCCAATCCGGGACAGGGGTAGACGAGCAGTACTTC. This translates into CASSQSGTGVDEQYF.

The CDR3 DNA reads as TGTGCCAGTAGATGGGGACAGAACACCGGGGAGCTGTTTTTT. It encodes CASRWGQNTGELFF. The chain recombines TRBV19 with TRBJ2-2; D is possibly TRBD1 (6 bases). V lost 6 bases and J lost 1, with 9 bases in between. The germline V gene has CDR1 LNHDA and CDR2 SQIVND (reference sequence). This CDR3 comprises 14 residues. The variable domain in full, completed from reference TRBV19 and TRBJ2-2, reads DGGITQSPKYLFRKEGQNVTLSCEQNLNHDAMYWYRQDPGQGLRLIYYSQIVNDFQKGDIAEGYSVSREKKESFPLTVTSAQKNPTAFYLCASRWGQNTGELFFGEGSRLTVL.

The V and J genes are TRBV4-2 and TRBJ2-7; TRBD2 matches 9 bases. Germline-derived CDR1 and CDR2 are LGHNA and YNFKEQ. The junction had 15 bases not matched to a gene; V was cut back by 0 bases and J by 6 bases. CDR3 length: 18 amino acids. CDR3 nucleotides: TGTGCCAGCAGCCAAGATGCCCTCAGAAGCGGGGGGACCGCCGAGCAGTACTTC. It codes for CASSQDALRSGGTAEQYF.

V gene TRBV7-9 combines with J gene TRBJ1-1, with D unresolved. V was shortened by 1 base and J by 0 bases, with 12 bases between the two germline ends. Germline V gene lookup returns CDR1 SEHNR and CDR2 FQNEAQ (reference sequence). The CDR3 is 16 amino acids. CDR3 DNA sequence: TGTGCCAGCAGCTTAGAAAGACTCCCCATGAACACTGAAGCTTTCTTT. It translates to CASSLERLPMNTEAFF.

The V and J genes are TRBV27 and TRBJ1-5, with 11 bases aligning to TRBD1. Germline V gene lookup returns CDR1 MNHEY and CDR2 SMNVEV (reference sequence). This CDR3 spans 14 amino acids. V shed 6 bases and J 5 bases; nucleotides not matched to a gene: 3. CDR3 DNA sequence: TGTGCCAGCAGGGACAGGGGGCGCGATCAGCCCCAGCATTTT. It codes for CASRDRGRDQPQHF.

The chain employs TRBV7-9 and TRBJ2-4, with no clear D. V gave up 5 bases and J gave up 0 bases, with 14 bases separating them. Germline V gives CDR1 SEHNR, CDR2 FQNEAQ (reference sequence). The CDR3 covers 16 residues. Here the CDR3 DNA reads TGTGCCAGCAGCCCCCAGACATCTCTAGCCAAAAACATTCAGTACTTC. It translates to CASSPQTSLAKNIQYF.

The gene calls are TRBV29-1 and TRBJ2-7; maybe TRBD1 (5 bases). Per the germline V gene, CDR1 is SQVTM and CDR2 is ANQGSEA. There are 13 residues in the CDR3. Trimming left V 3 bases short and J 2 bases short, with 11 bases between. CDR3 bases: TGCAGCGTTGAGGAAGGGGTACCCTACGAGCAGTACTTC. As protein: CSVEEGVPYEQYF.

The V call is TRBV5-8, the J call TRBJ2-3; 8 nucleotides line up with TRBD1. V trimming: 3 bases; J trimming: 2 bases; junction bases outside the gene matches: 5. The CDR3 is 15 amino acids. CDR1 SGHTS and CDR2 YDEGEE come from the germline V gene. CDR3 loop: CASSSLDRATDTQYF. The CDR3 DNA follows: TGTGCCAGCAGCTCGCTGGACAGGGCCACAGATACGCAGTATTTT.

J is TRBJ2-3 and V is TRBV2, with TRBD2 as a possible D gene (5 bases). This CDR3 is built from 14 residues. The V end lost 0 bases, the J end lost 8 bases, and 12 bases lay between the germline ends. Germline V CDR1 and CDR2: SNHLY, FYNNEI. The CDR3 is CASSEAHGKATQYF. CDR3 sequence (DNA): TGTGCCAGCAGTGAAGCGCACGGGAAAGCTACGCAGTATTTT.

The V call is TRBV30, the J call TRBJ2-1; TRBD2 might be the D (5 bases). This CDR3 has 14 residues. The germline V gene has CDR1 GTSNPN and CDR2 SVGIG (reference sequence). The DNA for the CDR3 is TGTGCTTATGTCCTCGGGGTTTCCTACAATGAGCAGTTCTTC. This gives the protein CAYVLGVSYNEQFF.

This clone was detected only once. This sequence joins TRBV2 and TRBJ2-7; unclear D gene. Germline CDR1 is SNHLY and CDR2 is FYNNEI. V lost 3 bases to trimming and J lost 0 bases, with 9 bases between them. This CDR3 has 14 residues. The CDR3 DNA reads as TGTGCCAGCAGTGATTCGTCCCTCTCCTACGAGCAGTACTTC. Encoded protein: CASSDSSLSYEQYF.

The chain links TRBV19 to TRBJ2-3; D may be TRBD2 (5 bases). CDR3 length: 12 residues. Germline-derived CDR1 and CDR2 are LNHDA and SQIVND (reference sequence). Deletions cut 6 bases from V and 6 bases from J, with 10 bases between. CDR3 sequence reads: CASSEGRDTQYF. The DNA of the CDR3 is TGTGCCAGTAGCGAGGGAAGGGATACGCAGTATTTT.

V is TRBV27 and J is TRBJ1-3; possibly TRBD1 for D (6 bases). CDR1 is MNHEY, CDR2 SMNVEV, per germline (reference sequence). The CDR3 runs to 15 residues. In nucleotides, the CDR3 is TGTGCAACGGGAGGGTTTGTGGGGGCAGGGAACACCATATATTTT. Protein sequence: CATGGFVGAGNTIYF.

The rearrangement links TRBV28 to TRBJ1-1, with 8 bases lining up with TRBD1. The CDR3 totals 16 residues. Trimming at V came to 7 bases and at J to 4 bases, leaving 14 bases not matched to a gene. Germline CDR1 reads MDHEN; CDR2 reads SYDVKM. The CDR3 spells CASTYYGQGRGTEAFF. The CDR3 nucleotides read TGTGCCAGCACCTATTATGGACAGGGAAGAGGCACTGAAGCTTTCTTT.

CDR3 coding DNA: TGTGCCAGTAGTATAGGGGGGACACTCAACACCGGGGAGCTGTTTTTT. This gives the protein CASSIGGTLNTGELFF. V gene TRBV19 combines with J gene TRBJ2-2; TRBD1 is a possible D gene (6 bases). The CDR3 has 16 residues. V was pared by 1 base and J by 2 bases, with 11 bases between. Germline CDR1 reads LNHDA; CDR2 reads SQIVND (reference sequence).

This clone has only a few counts. V and J are TRBV25-1 and TRBJ1-2, with D perhaps TRBD1 (5 bases). CDR1 and CDR2 (germline): MGHDK, SYGVNS. The CDR3 has 16 amino acids. The V end was cut by 6 bases, the J end by 4 bases, with 21 bases between. The CDR3: CASRGGERGSSYGYTF. Written as DNA, the CDR3 is TGTGCCAGCAGGGGGGGGGAGCGGGGTAGTAGCTATGGCTACACCTTC.

This clone has a single count. The chain joins TRBV5-4 to TRBJ1-1; D call uncertain. CDR3 length: 13 residues. V was pared by 4 bases and J by 3 bases, with 10 bases between. CDR1 SGHNT and CDR2 YYREEE come from the germline V gene (reference sequence). CDR3 DNA: TGTGCCAGCAGCCTGAGAGGCTACACTGAAGCTTTCTTT. It yields the protein CASSLRGYTEAFF.

This chain links TRBV4-1 with TRBJ2-5; 9 nucleotides match TRBD2. The CDR3 runs to 15 residues. The V gene's germline CDR1 is MGHRA and CDR2 YSYEKL. V gave up 4 bases and J gave up 2 bases; unmatched junction bases: 5. This CDR3 is CASSPSSGAQETQYF. Here the CDR3 DNA reads TGCGCCAGCAGCCCGTCTAGCGGGGCTCAAGAGACCCAGTACTTC.